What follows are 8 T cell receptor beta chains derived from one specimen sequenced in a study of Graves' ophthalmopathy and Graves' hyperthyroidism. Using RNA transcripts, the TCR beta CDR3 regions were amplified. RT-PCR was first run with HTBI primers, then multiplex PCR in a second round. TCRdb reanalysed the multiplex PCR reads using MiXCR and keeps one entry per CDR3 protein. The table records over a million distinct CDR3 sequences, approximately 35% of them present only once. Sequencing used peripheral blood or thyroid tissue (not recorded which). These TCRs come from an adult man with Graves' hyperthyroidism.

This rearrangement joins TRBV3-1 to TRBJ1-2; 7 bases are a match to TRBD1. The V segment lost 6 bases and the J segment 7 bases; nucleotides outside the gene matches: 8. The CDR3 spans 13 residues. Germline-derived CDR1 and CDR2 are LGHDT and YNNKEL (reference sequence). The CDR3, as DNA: TGTGCCAGCAGTCCTTCCGGGACAGCTGGCTACACCTTC. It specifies CASSPSGTAGYTF.

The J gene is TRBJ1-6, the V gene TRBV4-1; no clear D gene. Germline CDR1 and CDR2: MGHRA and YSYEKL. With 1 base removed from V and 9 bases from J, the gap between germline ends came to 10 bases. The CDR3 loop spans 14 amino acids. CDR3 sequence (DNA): TGCGCCAGCAGCCAAGTTTTTTCGGGTTCACCCCTCCACTTT. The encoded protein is CASSQVFSGSPLHF.

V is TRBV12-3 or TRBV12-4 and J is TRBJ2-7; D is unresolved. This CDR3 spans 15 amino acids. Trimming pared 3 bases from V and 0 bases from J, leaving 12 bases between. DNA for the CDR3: TGTGCCAGCAGTTTTAAGGCTGACCACTCCTACGAGCAGTACTTC. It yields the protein CASSFKADHSYEQYF.

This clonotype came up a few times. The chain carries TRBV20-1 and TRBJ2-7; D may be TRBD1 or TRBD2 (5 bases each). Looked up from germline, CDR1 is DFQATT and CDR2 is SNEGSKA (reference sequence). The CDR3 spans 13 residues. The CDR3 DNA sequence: TGCAGCGGGATAGGGGCTCATTCCTACGAGCAGTACTTC. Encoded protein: CSGIGAHSYEQYF.

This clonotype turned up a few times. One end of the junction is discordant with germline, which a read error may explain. In DNA, the CDR3 is TGCGCCAGCAGCCAAGACGTGAGCGCTGGGGCCAACGTCCTGACCTTC. Amino acids: CASSQDVSAGANVLTF. This rearrangement joins TRBV4-3 to TRBJ2-6; TRBD1 is a possible D gene (5 bases). The CDR3 runs 16 residues. In germline, CDR1 is LGHNA, CDR2 YSLEER.

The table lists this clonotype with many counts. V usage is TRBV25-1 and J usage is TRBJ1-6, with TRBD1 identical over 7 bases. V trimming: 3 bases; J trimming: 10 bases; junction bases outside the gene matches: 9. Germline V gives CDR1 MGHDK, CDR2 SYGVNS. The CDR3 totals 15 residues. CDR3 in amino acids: CASSDETGSGSPLHF. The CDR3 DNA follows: TGTGCCAGCAGTGACGAGACAGGGTCGGGATCACCCCTCCACTTT.

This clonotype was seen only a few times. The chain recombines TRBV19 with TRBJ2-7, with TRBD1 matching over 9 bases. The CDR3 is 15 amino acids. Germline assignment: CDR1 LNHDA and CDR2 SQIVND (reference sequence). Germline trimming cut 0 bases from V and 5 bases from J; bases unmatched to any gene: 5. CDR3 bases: TGTGCCAGTAGTATAGATCGGGACAGGGCGCACGAGCAGTACTTC. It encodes CASSIDRDRAHEQYF.

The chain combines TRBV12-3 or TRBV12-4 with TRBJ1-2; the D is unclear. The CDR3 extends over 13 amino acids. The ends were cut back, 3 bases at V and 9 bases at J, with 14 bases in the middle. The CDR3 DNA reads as TGTGCCAGCAGTTTGGTCCGGTTAAGTAGCTACACCTTC. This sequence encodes CASSLVRLSSYTF.